This is a list of T cell receptor beta chains from one sample in a study of blood T cell repertoires in COVID-19. The protocol was immunoSEQ multiplex PCR, while the TCRdb copy is restricted to in-frame clones and leaves out a portion. The table includes fewer than 200,000 clones, 79% detected once. Sequenced sample: PBMCs or T cells enriched from blood (not recorded which). The receptors here all came from a woman in her 70s in a cohort exposed to, infected with or recovered from COVID-19 (not recorded which). Each CDR3 is given with its conserved first and last residue. A D gene is named only where the DNA matches it firmly. Clone sizes are given selectively: once, few, many, or a class where the clone is expanded.

D	J	size	V	DNA	CDR3
-	TRBJ2-3	-	TRBV28	TGTGCCAGCAGTCCCCCCAACTTTACGCAGTATTTT	CASSPPNFTQYF
TRBD1	TRBJ1-1	-	TRBV6-5	TGTGCCAGCAGCATAAGTCAGGGGGCGGCTTTCTTT	CASSISQGAAFF
-	TRBJ2-7	-	TRBV11-2	TGTGCCAGCAGGCTTACAGGAACCCCCTACGAGCAGTACTTC	CASRLTGTPYEQYF
-	TRBJ1-1	-	TRBV28	TGTGCCAGCAGGGCCCCGTACGCTGAAGCTTTCTTT	CASRAPYAEAFF
-	TRBJ1-3	-	TRBV12-3/TRBV12-4	TGTGCCAGCAGTCACAGCTCTGGAAACACCATATATTTT	CASSHSSGNTIYF
-	TRBJ2-5	-	TRBV7-9	TGTGCCAGCAGCGGGAGGGGGAAAGAGACCCAGTACTTC	CASSGRGKETQYF
TRBD2	TRBJ2-3	-	TRBV7-2	TGTGCCAGCAGCTCCCAATTTAGCGGGAGGGTAATAGTAAATACGCAGTATTTT	CASSSQFSGRVIVNTQYF
-	TRBJ1-6	-	TRBV5-5	TGTGCCAGCAGCCTACTTAACTCCTATAATTCACCCCTCCACTTT	CASSLLNSYNSPLHF
-	TRBJ1-1	once	TRBV11-1	TGTGCCAGCAGCTTAAATCGGAACACTGAAGCTTTCTTT	CASSLNRNTEAFF
-	TRBJ2-7	-	TRBV7-2	TGTGCCAGCAGCTTTTATCTGGACACAAGCTACGAGCAGTACTTC	CASSFYLDTSYEQYF
-	TRBJ2-7	-	TRBV19	TGTGCCAGTAGTACCCAACGGTCGTACGAGCAGTACTTC	CASSTQRSYEQYF
-	TRBJ2-2	-	TRBV7-9	TGTGCCAGCAGCTTAATTGGTAGAACTAATACCGGGGAGCTGTTTTTT	CASSLIGRTNTGELFF
TRBD1	TRBJ1-1	-	TRBV5-1	TGCGCCAGCAGTCGGGGACAGAGCACTGAAGCTTTCTTT	CASSRGQSTEAFF
-	TRBJ1-3	-	TRBV28	TGTGCCAGCAGCCGGGGGTACGGAAACACCATATATTTT	CASSRGYGNTIYF
TRBD2	TRBJ2-1	once	TRBV15	TGTGCCACCAGCAGAGATGGGACGGCTAGCGGGAGTCTTGAGCAGTTCTTC	CATSRDGTASGSLEQFF
-	TRBJ2-7	-	TRBV10-1	TGCGCCAGCAGTGGAAGAGACTCCTACGAGCAGTACTTC	CASSGRDSYEQYF
TRBD1	TRBJ1-2	-	TRBV6-5	TGTGCCAGCAGTTCACCACAGGGGGCCTTTAACTATGGCTACACCTTC	CASSSPQGAFNYGYTF
TRBD1	TRBJ2-7	once	TRBV11-3	TGTGCCAGCAGCTCTCAATCAGGGGGCTCCTACGAGCAGTACTTC	CASSSQSGGSYEQYF
-	TRBJ2-2	-	TRBV3-1/TRBV3-2	TGTGCCAGCAGCTATGTCCTCCCAGGTGACGGGGAGCTGTTTTTT	CASSYVLPGDGELFF
-	TRBJ1-2	few	TRBV19	TGTGCCAGTAGTAGGAAGGACAGCCTGAACTATGGCTACACCTTC	CASSRKDSLNYGYTF
TRBD2	TRBJ2-3	-	TRBV11-3	TGTGCCAGCAGCTTCGCTAGCGGGAGCCTTGGCACAGATACGCAGTATTTT	CASSFASGSLGTDTQYF
TRBD1	TRBJ1-1	-	TRBV18	TGTGCCAGCTCACCAATCCAGGGGGACGCTTTCTTT	CASSPIQGDAFF
-	TRBJ1-2	-	TRBV4-3	TGCGCCAGCAGCCAAACTCATGGTGAGGGTAGGCTCTATGGCTACACCTTC	CASSQTHGEGRLYGYTF
-	TRBJ2-1	-	TRBV5-1	TGCGCCAGCAGCTTGAGCGGGTGGCGACTAGTCGAAACCCTCTACAATGAGCAGTTCTTC	CASSLSGWRLVETLYNEQFF
-	TRBJ1-1	few	TRBV28	TGTGCCAGCACCGACAAGGACACTGAAGCTTTCTTT	CASTDKDTEAFF
TRBD2	TRBJ2-3	-	TRBV11-2	TGTGCCAGCAGCTTCCGAGCGGGAAATACGCAGTATTTT	CASSFRAGNTQYF
-	TRBJ2-7	once	TRBV5-1	TGCGCCAGCAGCTTGAACAACTACGAGCAGTACTTC	CASSLNNYEQYF
-	TRBJ1-2	-	TRBV20-1	TGCAGTGCTAGTGAGCCGGGTCTTGGCTACACCTTC	CSASEPGLGYTF
-	TRBJ1-2	-	TRBV6-1	TGTGCCAGCAGTGAACTGGGGCTGGGTGGCTACACCTTC	CASSELGLGGYTF
TRBD1	TRBJ1-4	-	TRBV5-1	TGCGCCAGCAGCCTCGGAACAGGGGAGAATGAAAAACTGTTTTTT	CASSLGTGENEKLFF
-	TRBJ2-7	-	TRBV5-8	TGTGCCAGCAGCTGGGGGGACGGATCCTACGAGCAGTACTTC	CASSWGDGSYEQYF
-	TRBJ2-7	-	TRBV19	TGTGCCAGTAGTATAGGTGGTAGCATCTCGGAGCAGTACTTC	CASSIGGSISEQYF
TRBD1	TRBJ2-7	once	TRBV6-5	TGTGCCAGCAGTTTGCCGGGACAGGGGAACCACGAGCAGTACTTC	CASSLPGQGNHEQYF
-	TRBJ2-7	few	TRBV5-6	TGTGCCAGCACGGGAGTGCAGGGTTCAGGGGAGCAGTACTTC	CASTGVQGSGEQYF
-	TRBJ1-3	-	TRBV30	TGTGCCTGGAGTGTACCCGGGACTGGAAACACCATATATTTT	CAWSVPGTGNTIYF
TRBD1	TRBJ2-3	-	TRBV6-5	TGTGCCAGCAGTTCGCGACAGGGAGTCACCACAGATACGCAGTATTTT	CASSSRQGVTTDTQYF
TRBD1	TRBJ1-6	-	TRBV28	TGTGCCAGCAGCCTGGGACAGCTCAATTCACCCCTCCACTTT	CASSLGQLNSPLHF
TRBD1	TRBJ2-7	-	TRBV7-9	TGTGCCAGCAGCCTTAGGACAGGGGTCTACGAGCAGTACTTC	CASSLRTGVYEQYF
TRBD2	TRBJ2-1	once	TRBV6-2/TRBV6-3	TGTGCCAGCACCCCCCACCTAGCGGGCGCCTACAATGAGCAGTTCTTC	CASTPHLAGAYNEQFF
-	TRBJ1-3	-	TRBV28	TGTGCCAGCCTAGGACACGAGGCGGGAAACACCATATATTTT	CASLGHEAGNTIYF